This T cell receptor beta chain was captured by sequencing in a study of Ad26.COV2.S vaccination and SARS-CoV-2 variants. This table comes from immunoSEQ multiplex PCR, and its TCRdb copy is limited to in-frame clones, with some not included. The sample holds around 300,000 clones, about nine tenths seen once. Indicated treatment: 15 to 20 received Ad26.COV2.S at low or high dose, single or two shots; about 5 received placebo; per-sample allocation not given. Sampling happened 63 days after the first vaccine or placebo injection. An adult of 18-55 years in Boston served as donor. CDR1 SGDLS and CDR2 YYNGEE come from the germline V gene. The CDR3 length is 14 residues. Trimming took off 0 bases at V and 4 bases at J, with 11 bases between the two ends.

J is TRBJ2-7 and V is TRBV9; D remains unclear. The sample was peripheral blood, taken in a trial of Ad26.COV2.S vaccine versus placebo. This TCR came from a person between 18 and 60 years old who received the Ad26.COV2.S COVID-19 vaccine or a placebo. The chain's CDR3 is CASSVGPFAYEQYF. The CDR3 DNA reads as TGTGCCAGCAGCGTAGGTCCCTTCGCGTACGAGCAGTACTTC. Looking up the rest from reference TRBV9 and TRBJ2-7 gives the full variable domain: DSGVTQTPKHLITATGQRVTLRCSPRSGDLSVYWYQQSLDQGLQFLIQYYNGEERAKGNILERFSAQQFPDLHSELNLSSLELGDSALYFCASSVGPFAYEQYFGPGTRLTVT.